The subject of this entry is one TCR beta chain. The PCR used 60 Vbeta and 13 Jbeta primers. TCRdb's copy holds only in-frame clones and misses some; the assay was immunoSEQ multiplex PCR. The table includes about 120,000 clones, over 6.5% detected once. The source of the sample is a study of cytomegalovirus exposure and HLA in healthy donors. This CDR3 has 17 amino acids. CDR1 is MDHEN and CDR2 is SYDVKM in the germline V gene. Trimming shortened V by 4 bases and J by 2 bases, and 19 bases separated the two germline ends. This clonotype was obtained from a woman aged 40 to 50 in good health and CMV-seropositive. The chain combines TRBV28 with TRBJ2-3; tentative D call: TRBD1 (6 bases). Sequenced input: PBMCs. The CDR3 region is CASSWELPGVFTDTQYF. The CDR3 DNA follows: TGTGCCAGCAGTTGGGAACTCCCAGGGGTATTCACAGATACGCAGTATTTT. The full variable domain, in which reference TRBV28 and TRBJ2-3 provide the parts outside the CDR3, is DVKVTQSSRYLVKRTGEKVFLECVQDMDHENMFWYRQDPGLGLRLIYFSYDVKMKEKGDIPEGYSVSREKKERFSLILESASTNQTSMYLCASSWELPGVFTDTQYFGPGTRLTVL.